This T cell receptor (beta chain) was found in a study of cytomegalovirus exposure and HLA in healthy donors (TCRdb year 2017). Regarding the research as a whole: According to an earlier analysis of around 600 of the donors, about 179 million T cells yielded some 110 million unique TCR beta sequences and about 300 Gb of sequence data. An early release covering 500 to 750 HLA-typed donors comprised about 290 gigabases of sequencing data and around 86 million unique TCR sequences. Of the 350 to 450 genotyped donors, roughly 80% fell in the genetic ancestry cluster associated with self-reported Caucasian donors. The aim of the study was to test whether cataloging public T cell receptors could identify signatures of past pathogen exposure. Using immunosequencing, the study profiled T cell repertoires from 666 subjects and related those repertoires to cytomegalovirus serostatus. Along with the roughly 670-subject first cohort, a separate validation cohort of 120 different subjects was used. To predict cytomegalovirus infection status, the study brought together high-throughput TCR immunosequencing, statistical association of individual TCRs with disease status, and machine learning. A later analysis re-examined previously published TCR beta repertoires from about 670 donors and added high-resolution HLA genotyping to investigate patterns of TCR occurrence. In the later analysis, no new phenotypic data were used to find candidate immune exposures; instead, reliance was placed on TCR beta sequences and their occurrence across donors. In an earlier analysis of 500 to 650 of the donors, high-throughput TCR beta sequencing was used to judge whether each TCR beta V gene segment behaved as functional or pseudogenic. Donor age, sex, ethnicity and CMV serostatus were collected together with the repertoire data. In a later genetic analysis, genome-wide SNP genotypes for about 65% of the 666 donors were used, and that subset was treated as a discovery cohort. Every discovery cohort repertoire had been produced on one sequencing platform. HLA typing covered class I and class II loci at four-digit resolution. Typing coverage differed by locus: A, B, C, DRB1 and DQB1 were typed in roughly 620-640 donors, DQA1 in about 550, DPA1 in approximately 610, and DPB1 in around 490. Roughly five DR-DQ haplotypes were treated as single units for association and clustering because of strong linkage in the cohort. On average, roughly 240,000 unique TCR beta nucleotide sequences were sequenced per donor among 350 to 400 genotyped donors of the cohort, with 15% to 20% of those sequences being non-productive.

Turning to this clone: This clone's antigen is unknown.

General conclusions and limits of the study: In a later analysis, the rate of TCR association differed among HLA loci, with DRB1 alleles having the most associated TCRs and HLA-C alleles having the fewest. The cohort was sequenced for TCR beta chains only, and without alpha or paired-chain data the features that could be detected were limited. Roughly uniform sequencing depth across donors was assumed in presence/absence analyses, although this assumption may not hold. A later analysis reported that several top co-occurrence clusters appeared linked to parvovirus B19, influenza, CMV and Epstein-Barr virus. A total of roughly 160 TCR beta chains were listed by the study as associated with cytomegalovirus. Specific HLA alleles were associated with over 15,000 TCR beta sequences at a false discovery rate of 0.05 in a later analysis. Compared with equally common non-associated chains, HLA-associated TCR beta chains in a later analysis were more clonally expanded and had lower generation probabilities. Because counts were too low, seventeen rarely observed V segments, including chromosome 9 orphons, were left out of the earlier analysis of a few hundred of the donors. It was suggested by the authors that the approach could potentially be generalized to other disease states and immunological phenotypes. In a later genetic analysis, a missense DCLRE1C variant was associated with V-gene and J-gene trimming of TCR beta chains, and the association was replicated in an independent cohort. A group of highly shared sequence variants was considered likely to be a technical artifact of the sequencing pipeline. In an earlier analysis of more than 450 of the donors, most TCR beta V segments were observed in productive rearrangements about 90% or about 30% of the time, broadly matching IMGT annotations. Linkage disequilibrium might explain the correlated functional status among segregating V segments, but an unknown experimental factor could not be ruled out. Because HLA typing was missing for some donors at each locus, association tests included only the typed subset. In a later analysis, most CMV-associated TCR beta chains were found to appear HLA-restricted, with HLA associations seemingly driven largely by CMV exposure. Most TCR sequences were seen in very few donors, while some public TCRs were found in many individuals. Assigning TCR associations to individual alleles was difficult when HLA alleles, especially DR and DQ, strongly co-occurred. Cytomegalovirus status was reported to be diagnosed by the classifier with high specificity and sensitivity in both the original and validation cohorts. A further reported finding was that TCR beta sequences accurately predicted the HLA-A and HLA-B alleles for most subjects in the first cohort. In a later genetic analysis, fewer N-insertions in productive TCRs were reported among donors in an Asian-associated ancestry cluster than the 666-donor mean. In vitro tests confirmed that a few of the cytomegalovirus-associated TCR beta chains recognize cytomegalovirus antigens. The 87-base-pair reads could not distinguish some IMGT-functional V segments, including TRBV6-2 and TRBV6-3, so those segments were excluded. Immune exposure information for the cohort was limited to CMV serostatus.

The library was generated by the immunoSEQ multiplex PCR assay. A mixture of 60 forward primers for TCR Vbeta segments and 13 reverse primers for TCR Jbeta segments was used in the multiplex PCR. Amplification of the CDR3 region of rearranged TCR beta genes was performed with a multiplex PCR assay on genomic DNA. On the Illumina HiSeq System, the amplified TCR beta libraries were sequenced as 87-base-pair reads. The authors' analysis ran thus. Across the 666 repertoires, a later analysis counted approximately 75 million unique TCR beta chains, 8.5 million to 12 million of which were shared by at least two donors. A nearest-neighbor algorithm error-corrected the raw reads and collapsed the reads into unique sequences, merging closely related sequences to remove PCR and sequencing errors. To assign V, D and J gene segments, CDR3 sequences were aligned to IMGT reference sequences. For a sequence to be retained, at least a six-nucleotide match to both a V gene segment and a J gene segment was required. A rearrangement was called productive if the CDR3 had no stop codons and remained in frame with V and J, and every other rearrangement was called non-productive. Following IMGT convention, CDR3 was defined as the stretch from the second conserved V-encoded cysteine up to the conserved J-encoded phenylalanine. The earlier analysis of 500 to 600 of the donors excluded sequences that lacked an unambiguous match to a single V gene segment. An earlier analysis of around 600 of the donors classified V segments as functional when productive rearrangements were above 56.7% and as segregating when the standard deviation between donors was above 5%. A statistical classification framework was built for diagnosing cytomegalovirus status from the catalog of TCR beta chain sequences. In a later analysis, TCR nucleotide sequences were compared against IMGT/GENE-DB human TR gene sequences so that V and J genes could be assigned. The TCRdist pipeline was used in a later analysis to assign CDR3 sequences and most-parsimonious VDJ recombination scenarios. In a later analysis, each TCR beta chain was defined by its CDR3 amino acid sequence together with its V-gene family, and reads without a unique V-gene family were excluded. To address suspected cross-contamination and a sequencing artifact, a later analysis removed around 590 highly shared, low-generation-probability nucleotide sequences. In a later analysis, a clonal expansion index for each public chain was calculated from normalized within-repertoire ranks of inferred template counts. Generation probabilities in a later analysis came from a VDJ recombination model fitted to out-of-frame rearrangements, and those results were checked against IGoR. In a later analysis, TCR-TCR, TCR-HLA and TCR-CMV co-occurrence was scored with hypergeometric tests, and a repertoire-size bias correction was applied to TCR pairs. In a later analysis, false discovery rates were estimated by permuting HLA or CMV assignments 20 times. In a later analysis, co-occurring TCRs were grouped using DBSCAN, and TCRdist sequence similarity was added for clustering within HLA-allele-positive subsets. Repertoires with fewer than 30,000 or more than 120,000 public chains were left out of co-occurrence clustering, as were about five repertoires with anomalous nucleotide sharing. TCRdb took over this immuneACCESS table, retaining in-frame rearrangements with V and J assigned. Such tables are incomplete; in checked studies, under half of the missing clones stem from an unresolved V gene, and the remainder is unexplained. V and J calls and clone size are as listed in that table; D and trimming were resolved from the DNA. The sample has around 190,000 clones on record. Around 0.95% of the sample is held by the ten biggest clonotypes.

The cohort was made up of roughly 670 healthy bone marrow donors. At the time of sampling, every cohort member was nominally healthy, though immune exposures that went unrecorded were likely present. The donor tested CMV seropositive and was one of the 289 seropositive cohort members. Every donor gave a peripheral blood sample, and the peripheral blood mononuclear cells from that sample were used for TCR beta sequencing. The Qiagen DNeasy Blood Extraction Kit was used to extract genomic DNA from the blood cell samples. The germline V gene sets CDR1 to SNHLY and CDR2 to FYNNEI. From its cysteine to its phenylalanine, the CDR3 spans 15 amino acids. This entry keeps only the CDR3 DNA: 45 bases, framed from base 1. V was cut back by 7 bases and J by 6 bases, leaving a gap of 18 bases between them.

The TCR sequence derives from a woman aged 25 to 39 in good health and CMV-seropositive. Sequenced input: PBMCs. This chain joins TRBV2 to TRBJ2-2; D gene: possibly TRBD1, on 6 matching bases. The sequenced DNA is TGTGCCAGCAATCCCGGGACATTCTTTCCCGGGGAGCTGTTTTTT. The resulting protein is CASNPGTFFPGELFF.